These 4 T cell receptor beta chains originate from one sample sequenced in a study of T cells after yellow fever vaccination. TCRdb called the 5' RACE reads again in MiXCR, with one record for every CDR3 protein. Among about 240,000 distinct CDR3 sequences listed, over 3% were seen once. The sequencing here drew on PBMCs, taken 15 days after the yellow fever booster vaccination. The source of these receptors is a young man who received the YFV17D yellow fever vaccine.

This clonotype was found many times. The chain combines TRBV4-3 with TRBJ1-4, with TRBD1 matching over 9 bases. The V and J ends lost 4 bases and 10 bases, in that order; junction bases with no gene match: 10. The germline V gene has CDR1 LGHNA and CDR2 YSLEER. This CDR3 contains 15 residues. The CDR3 region is CASSLEGTGQRKLFF. Written as DNA, the CDR3 is TGCGCCAGCAGCCTAGAAGGGACAGGGCAAAGAAAACTGTTTTTT.

Points on this clonotype: Given a much more abundant clone one base away, this may be a read error. V is TRBV27 and J is TRBJ2-2; D is unclear. V lost 5 bases and J lost 1, with 5 bases in between. The CDR3 has 13 residues. CDR1 is MNHEY, CDR2 SMNVEV, per germline (reference sequence). This CDR3 is CASSHWNTGELFF. The CDR3 DNA is TGTGCCAGCAGTCACTGGAACACCGGGGAGCTGTTTTTT.

The sample holds many counts of this clonotype. The chain employs TRBV11-2 and TRBJ2-5; TRBD2 might be the D (7 bases). The CDR3 sequence is 15 residues long. Trimming pared 10 bases from V and 5 bases from J, leaving 23 bases between. Germline values: CDR1 SGHAT, CDR2 FQNNGV. CDR3 amino acids: CATRVWGGRLETQYF. The CDR3 nucleotides read TGTGCCACCCGGGTGTGGGGGGGCCGTTTGGAGACCCAGTACTTC. Drawing the rest from reference TRBV11-2 and TRBJ2-5, the complete variable domain is EAGVAQSPRYKIIEKRQSVAFWCNPISGHATLYWYQQILGQGPKLLIQFQNNGVVDDSQLPKDRFSAERLKGVDSTLKIQPAKLEDSAVYLCATRVWGGRLETQYFGPGTRLLVL.

The table lists this clonotype with many counts. The V gene is TRBV7-3, the J gene TRBJ2-1; D call uncertain. With 4 bases removed from V and 6 bases from J, the gap between germline ends came to 10 bases. Germline CDR1 and CDR2: SGHTA and FQGTGA. The CDR3 runs 13 residues. The CDR3 sequence: CASSSPDGNEQFF. For the CDR3, the DNA is TGTGCCAGCAGCTCCCCCGACGGCAATGAGCAGTTCTTC.